The subject of this entry is one T cell receptor (beta chain). Its antigen is undetermined. The data derive from a study of cytomegalovirus exposure and HLA in healthy donors. Study-wide context: In an earlier analysis, around 100 million unique TCR beta sequences were found from 150 million to 200 million T cells.

Study conclusions and caveats: Reports indicate that TCR beta sequences accurately predicted the HLA-A and HLA-B alleles of most subjects.

V shed 0 bases and J shed 4 bases, with 14 bases lying between them. The CDR3 sequence is 16 residues long. Germline V gene data show CDR1 as MGHRA and CDR2 as YSYEKL. With 60 Vbeta and 13 Jbeta primers, the PCR was carried out. TCRdb's copy holds only in-frame clones and misses some; the assay was immunoSEQ multiplex PCR. The sample includes around 300,000 clones, around nine tenths of them seen just once. This chain joins TRBV4-1 and TRBJ2-3, with D maybe TRBD1 (6 bases). The source is a woman between 18 and 29 years old in good health and CMV-seronegative. Sequencing was carried out using PBMCs. CDR3 loop: CASSQDRGMASDTQYF. The CDR3 DNA reads as TGCGCCAGCAGCCAAGATAGGGGGATGGCGTCAGATACGCAGTATTTT.